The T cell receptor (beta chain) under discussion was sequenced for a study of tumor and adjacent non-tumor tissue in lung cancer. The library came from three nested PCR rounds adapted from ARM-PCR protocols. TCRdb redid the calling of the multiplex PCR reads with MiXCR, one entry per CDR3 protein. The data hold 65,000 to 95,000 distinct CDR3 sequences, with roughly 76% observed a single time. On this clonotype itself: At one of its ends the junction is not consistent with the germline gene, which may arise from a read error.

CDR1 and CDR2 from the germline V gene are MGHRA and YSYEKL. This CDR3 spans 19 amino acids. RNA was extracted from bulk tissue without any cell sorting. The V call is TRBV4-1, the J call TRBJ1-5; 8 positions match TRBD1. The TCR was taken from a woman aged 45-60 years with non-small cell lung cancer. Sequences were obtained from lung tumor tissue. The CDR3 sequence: CTSSPRQGISGYSNQPQHF. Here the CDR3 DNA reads TGCACCAGCAGCCCTCGACAGGGGATATCGGGTTATAGCAATCAGCCCCAGCATTTT.